A single TCR beta chain is shown here with its context. No cognate antigen has been identified for it. The record has no base qualities; no much larger clone is one base away. The library relied on the immunoSEQ multiplex PCR assay. In the authors' own workflow: To diagnose cytomegalovirus status from the catalog of TCR beta chain sequences, a statistical classification framework was built. TCRdb's version of the immuneACCESS table is confined to in-frame rearrangements and falls short of the full clone set. An unresolved V gene accounts for under half of the shortfall where checked; the remainder is of unknown origin. V, J and clone size were drawn from that table, and D and trimming were deduced from the DNA. This sample gives more than 150,000 clones in total; 84% of them show up just once. Approximately 7% of the sample goes to the ten largest clones. Donors formed part of the validation cohort, which comprised over a hundred subjects and was distinct from the first cohort of some 700 subjects.

The data are from a study of cytomegalovirus exposure and HLA in healthy donors (dated by TCRdb to 2016 to 2017). Describing the broader study: A later analysis indicated that the 120 or so validation repertoires were generated on the platform also employed for the approximately 670 repertoires of the first cohort. A separate validation cohort of 90 to 150 different subjects was used in addition to the roughly 700-subject first cohort. The study combined high-throughput TCR immunosequencing, statistical association of individual TCRs with disease status, and machine learning to predict cytomegalovirus infection status. The aim of the study was to test whether cataloging public T cell receptors could identify signatures of past pathogen exposure.

Beyond this particular receptor, the publication reports: A few of the identified cytomegalovirus-associated TCR beta chains were confirmed in vitro to be specific for cytomegalovirus antigens. In a later analysis, TCRs clustered in the first cohort were found to also tend to co-occur in the roughly 120 validation repertoires, with about 94% of cluster scores above 0. A later analysis had no HLA typing for the validation cohort, so co-occurrence there was scored across all 110 or so repertoires. According to the authors, the approach could potentially be generalized to other disease states and immunological phenotypes. A total of roughly 160 TCR beta chains were listed by the study as associated with cytomegalovirus. Most TCR sequences were seen in very few donors, while some public TCRs were found in many individuals. In both the original and validation cohorts, the classifier was reported to diagnose cytomegalovirus status with high specificity and sensitivity.

From cysteine to phenylalanine, the CDR3 is 15 amino acids long. Left in the record is the CDR3 DNA by itself, 45 bases read in frame from the first base. Here V drops 4 bases and J drops 6 bases, and the junction holds 12 bases not matched to any gene. In this chain, TRBV23-1 is recombined with TRBJ2-7; TRBD1 aligns with 7 central bases. TRBV23-1 is an ORF, with its function uncertain. This receptor was identified in a man younger than 35 in good health and CMV-seropositive. The sample consisted of PBMCs. The sequenced DNA is TGCGCCAGCAGTCTTCATATGACAGGGAACGGCGAGCAGTACTTC. It is translated as CASSLHMTGNGEQYF.